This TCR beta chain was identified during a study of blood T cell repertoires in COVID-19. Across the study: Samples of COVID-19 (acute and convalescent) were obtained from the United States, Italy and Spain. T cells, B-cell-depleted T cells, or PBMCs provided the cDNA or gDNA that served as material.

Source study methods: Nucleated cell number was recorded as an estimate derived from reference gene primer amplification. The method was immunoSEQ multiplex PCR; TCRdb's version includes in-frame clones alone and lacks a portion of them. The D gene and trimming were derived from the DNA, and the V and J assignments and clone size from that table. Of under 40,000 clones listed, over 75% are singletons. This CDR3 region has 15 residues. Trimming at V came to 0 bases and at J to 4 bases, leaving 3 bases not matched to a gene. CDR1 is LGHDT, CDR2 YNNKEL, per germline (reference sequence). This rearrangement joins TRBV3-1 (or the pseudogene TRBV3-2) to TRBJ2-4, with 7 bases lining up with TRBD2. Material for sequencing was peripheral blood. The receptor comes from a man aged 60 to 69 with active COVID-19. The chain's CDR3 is CASSQDNGGKNIQYF. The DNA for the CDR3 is TGTGCCAGCAGCCAAGATAACGGGGGGAAAAACATTCAGTACTTC.